Only one count was recorded for the clone carrying this TCR beta chain. No antigen is known for it. The sample is drawn from a study of early T cells in non-severe SARS-CoV-2 infection. Study summary: Investigators sequenced bulk RNA drawn from unsorted whole blood, and chains remained unpaired.

The protocol attached unique molecular identifiers to individual cDNA molecules. TCRdb passed the 5' RACE reads through MiXCR, listing each CDR3 protein once. The repertoire has about 80,000 distinct CDR3 sequences, roughly an eighth of them found once; the top ten carry under 3%. General observations from the study: Private and CD4 specificities were missed by VDJdb matching, which favored anti-spike CD8 responses.

Looked up from germline, CDR1 is DFQATT and CDR2 is SNEGSKA (reference sequence). J gave up 1 base and V 6 bases, and 5 bases lay outside the gene matches. The CDR3 sequence is 14 residues long. The chain joins TRBV20-1 to TRBJ2-3, with 9 bases identical to TRBD2. This sequence originates from an adult who was a healthcare worker with PCR-confirmed SARS-CoV-2 infection or an uninfected control (not recorded which). The sequenced material came from whole blood. This chain's CDR3 is CSAQREVGTDTQYF. The CDR3 DNA follows: TGCAGTGCACAGCGGGAGGTCGGCACAGATACGCAGTATTTT.